The clone carrying this T cell receptor (beta chain) was seen only once. The data derive from a study of blood T cell repertoires in COVID-19. Generated by immunoSEQ multiplex PCR, the TCRdb table keeps only in-frame clones and is missing some. The profile shows around 190,000 clones, about 82% of them singletons. Trimming cost V 5 bases and J 8 bases; bases outside gene matches: 9. This CDR3 is 14 amino acids long. Germline assignment: CDR1 SEHNR and CDR2 FQNEAQ (reference sequence). The TCR sequence derives from a man between 40 and 49 years old with acute COVID-19. Sample: PBMCs or T cells enriched from blood (not recorded which). The chain links TRBV7-9 to TRBJ1-2; TRBD1 matches at 9 bases. DNA of the CDR3: TGTGCCAGCAGCCTGGACAGGGGTTTTGACGGCTACACCTTC. This codes for CASSLDRGFDGYTF.